The sequence of this T cell receptor (beta chain) was determined in a study of blood T cell repertoires in COVID-19. Across the whole study: Whether acute or convalescent, the COVID-19 samples came from the United States, Italy and Spain. T cells, B-cell-depleted T cells, or PBMCs supplied cDNA or gDNA.

This CDR3 has 15 amino acids. The ends were cut back, 5 bases at V and 6 bases at J, with 17 bases in the middle. Germline CDR1 is SNHLY and CDR2 is FYNNEI. The assay was immunoSEQ multiplex PCR, and TCRdb's table has in-frame clones only and misses some. The sample carries about 320,000 clones, roughly 90% recorded once. This sequence was found in a woman aged 25 to 45 with COVID-19, enrolled during active disease. This chain uses TRBV2 with TRBJ1-3; tentatively, D is TRBD1 (5 bases). Source material: peripheral blood. The CDR3 protein is CASSSRGVKKNTIYF. Here the CDR3 DNA reads TGTGCCAGCAGTTCCCGGGGGGTCAAGAAAAACACCATATATTTT.